This T cell receptor (beta chain) is drawn from a study of cytomegalovirus exposure and HLA in healthy donors. PCR employed 60 Vbeta and 13 Jbeta primers. Produced via immunoSEQ multiplex PCR; TCRdb's table is partial and in-frame only. This sample has approximately 190,000 clones, with 84% found just once. In the case of this clone: Antigen unknown.

Whole-study results and caveats: Investigators reported over 150 TCR beta chains as tied to cytomegalovirus. An analysis was carried out later, and it reportedly showed fewer N-insertions in an Asian-associated ancestry cluster than the 666-donor mean. A few chains tied to CMV proved CMV antigen-specific in vitro. A later analysis by the authors found several of the most significant clusters apparently linked to common viral pathogens.

V lost 5 bases and J lost 5; bases outside the gene matches: 13. This CDR3 is built from 17 residues. Germline CDR1 reads SGHVS; CDR2 reads FQNEAQ. The TCR comes from a woman between 50 and 59 years old in good health and CMV-seropositive. Sequencing used PBMCs. The chain carries TRBV7-8 and TRBJ2-1, with 9 bases matching TRBD2. The CDR3 here is CASSRRPGTSLNNEQFF. In DNA, the CDR3 is TGTGCCAGCAGCCGACGACCCGGGACTAGCCTTAACAATGAGCAGTTCTTC.